One and the same sample provided the 10 T cell receptor beta chains below, sequenced in a study of OX40 agonist ivuxolimab in advanced cancers. The assay was immunoSEQ multiplex PCR, and TCRdb's table has in-frame clones only and misses some. Among some 19,000 clones listed, 65% to 90% were seen once. The input for sequencing was CD4+ or CD8+ T cells sorted from blood, taken in a trial of the OX40 agonist ivuxolimab. The receptors come from an adult with an advanced solid tumor such as melanoma, head and neck, liver or kidney cancer.

The J gene is TRBJ2-3, the V gene TRBV27, with D unresolved. Trimming left V 5 bases short and J 2 bases short, with 8 bases between. Germline V lookup: CDR1 MNHEY, CDR2 SMNVEV (reference sequence). The CDR3 sequence is 13 residues long. The DNA of the CDR3 is TGTGCCAGCAGTCGGGCTTACACAGATACGCAGTATTTT. Translated: CASSRAYTDTQYF.

This clone was picked up one time. V gene TRBV29-1 combines with J gene TRBJ2-1, with D possibly called TRBD1 or TRBD2 (5 bases each). Germline V gene data show CDR1 as SQVTM and CDR2 as ANQGSEA. V was cut by 1 base and J by 4 bases, with 11 bases left in between. There are 14 residues in the CDR3. This CDR3 reads CSVEAPGGYNEQFF. Here the CDR3 DNA reads TGCAGCGTTGAAGCGCCTGGGGGATACAATGAGCAGTTCTTC.

The genes are TRBV10-1 and TRBJ2-7; 7 positions agree with TRBD2. V lost 5 bases and J lost 6; bases outside the gene matches: 4. The CDR3 runs 12 residues. Per germline, CDR1 WNHNN and CDR2 SYGVQD (reference sequence). This CDR3 is CASSQTSFEQYF. The CDR3 nucleotides are TGCGCCAGCAGTCAGACTAGCTTCGAGCAGTACTTC.

The rearrangement uses TRBV7-3 and TRBJ2-7; D uncertain. V lost 5 bases to trimming and J lost 1 base, with 12 bases between them. Germline V CDR1 and CDR2: SGHTA, FQGTGA. CDR3 length: 14 residues. CDR3 region: CASSDVASSYEQYF. The CDR3 region has the DNA TGTGCCAGCAGCGACGTTGCATCTTCCTACGAGCAGTACTTC.

This clone was seen more than once but under ten times. The genes are TRBV7-6 and TRBJ1-3; the D is unclear. Looked up from germline, CDR1 is SGHVS and CDR2 is FNYEAQ. The CDR3 sequence is 15 residues long. The V gene lost 0 bases and the J gene lost 4 bases, with 10 bases spanning the gap. CDR3 protein: CASSLAGRTGNTIYF. CDR3 bases: TGTGCCAGCAGCTTAGCAGGGCGGACGGGAAACACCATATATTTT.

The V call is TRBV5-6, the J call TRBJ2-7, with no clear D. Germline-derived CDR1 and CDR2 are SGHDT and YYEEEE. V was trimmed by 3 bases and J by 1 base, leaving 11 bases between them. This CDR3 spans 14 amino acids. CDR3 protein: CASSSRTVSYEQYF. For the CDR3, the DNA is TGTGCCAGCAGCTCGCGGACGGTGTCCTACGAGCAGTACTTC.

The chain uses TRBV19 and TRBJ2-1; D unclear. This CDR3 has 15 residues. With 6 bases removed from V and 9 bases from J, the gap between germline ends came to 21 bases. Germline V lookup: CDR1 LNHDA, CDR2 SQIVND (reference sequence). This chain's CDR3 is CASSPRTAYGAEQFF. The CDR3 nucleotides are TGTGCCAGTAGCCCGAGAACTGCCTATGGTGCTGAGCAGTTCTTC.

The V and J genes are TRBV28 and TRBJ1-2; no clear D gene. Trimming shortened V by 6 bases and J by 6 bases, and 14 bases separated the two germline ends. Germline V CDR1 and CDR2: MDHEN, SYDVKM. The CDR3 has 13 residues. The CDR3 region is CASRPTNNHGYTF. The CDR3 DNA reads as TGTGCCAGCAGACCCACCAATAATCATGGCTACACCTTC.

This chain joins TRBV4-1 and TRBJ2-7, with 8 bases lining up with TRBD2. V trimming: 4 bases; J trimming: 4 bases; junction bases outside the gene matches: 12. The CDR3 length is 16 residues. CDR1 MGHRA and CDR2 YSYEKL come from the germline V gene. CDR3 sequence (DNA): TGCGCCAGCAGCCGGTTGGTTAGCGGGATAGTATACGAGCAGTACTTC. It specifies CASSRLVSGIVYEQYF.

This sequence joins TRBV28 and TRBJ1-2, with D possibly matching TRBD1 (6 bases). Per germline, CDR1 MDHEN and CDR2 SYDVKM. The CDR3 is 13 amino acids. The germline V and J ends were trimmed by 6 bases and 4 bases, with 12 bases remaining between them. The CDR3 nucleotides read TGTGCCAGCAGACGGACAGTCCGCTATGGCTACACCTTC. Protein: CASRRTVRYGYTF.